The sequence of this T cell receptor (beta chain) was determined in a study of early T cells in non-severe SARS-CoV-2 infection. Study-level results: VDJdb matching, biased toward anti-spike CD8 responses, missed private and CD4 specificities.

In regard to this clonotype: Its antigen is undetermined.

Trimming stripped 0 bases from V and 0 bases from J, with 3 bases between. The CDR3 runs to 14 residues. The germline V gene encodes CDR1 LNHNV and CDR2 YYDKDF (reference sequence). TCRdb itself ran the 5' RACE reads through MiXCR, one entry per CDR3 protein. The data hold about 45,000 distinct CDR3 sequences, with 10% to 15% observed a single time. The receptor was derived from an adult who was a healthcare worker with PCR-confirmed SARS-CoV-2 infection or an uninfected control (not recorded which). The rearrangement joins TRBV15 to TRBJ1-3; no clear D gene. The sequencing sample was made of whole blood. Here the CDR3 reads CATSREISGNTIYF. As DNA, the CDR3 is TGTGCCACCAGCAGAGAGATCTCTGGAAACACCATATATTTT. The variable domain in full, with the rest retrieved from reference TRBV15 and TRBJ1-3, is DAMVIQNPRYQVTQFGKPVTLSCSQTLNHNVMYWYQQKSSQAPKLLFHYYDKDFNNEADTPDNFQSRRPNTSFCFLDIRSPGLGDTAMYLCATSREISGNTIYFGEGSWLTVV.